The T cell receptor (beta chain) under discussion was sequenced for a study of beta chain features in type 1 diabetes. The CDR3 runs to 15 residues. V was trimmed by 2 bases and J by 5 bases, leaving 16 bases between them. The germline gives CDR1 SGHNT, CDR2 YYREEE (reference sequence). The investigators reverse transcribed all of the isolated RNA, so they sequenced expressed TCRB transcripts. Sequencing was performed with immunoSEQ multiplex PCR; in TCRdb, only in-frame clones are kept and a portion is missing. This table holds 250,000 or so clones, 25% to 30% found once. Study observations and caveats: Naive, central memory and Treg TCRB repertoires seemed to resemble each other more closely in patients than they did in healthy donors.

To note about this clone: Its antigen is still unknown.

This rearrangement joins TRBV5-4 to TRBJ2-5; D is perhaps TRBD1 (5 bases). The receptor was isolated from a man aged 25-45 years in good health. The sample taken for sequencing was central memory CD4+ T cells from blood. Here the CDR3 reads CASSFRLRDSETQYF. The DNA of the CDR3 is TGTGCCAGCAGCTTCAGGCTGCGCGACAGTGAGACCCAGTACTTC.